These 5 T cell receptor beta chains were all obtained from the same sample, sequenced in a study of T cells in Graves' hyperthyroidism and ophthalmopathy. Researchers took RNA transcripts and amplified the TCR beta CDR3 regions from them. Primed by the HTBI set, a first-round RT-PCR was run on the TCR CDR3. One entry per CDR3 protein results from TCRdb running MiXCR on the multiplex PCR reads. The sample yields hundreds of thousands of distinct CDR3 sequences, roughly 14% seen once. The sample was blood. These receptors were taken from a woman in her forties with Graves' ophthalmopathy.

This clonotype was counted many times. The V gene is TRBV7-8, the J gene TRBJ2-7; 8 bases line up with TRBD1. This CDR3 has 13 amino acids. Germline V gene lookup returns CDR1 SGHVS and CDR2 FQNEAQ. Unmatched junction bases numbered 5, after V lost 1 base and J lost 9 bases. The CDR3 region is CASSLVQQGVQYF. The CDR3 DNA sequence: TGTGCCAGCAGCTTAGTACAACAGGGGGTGCAGTACTTC. The full variable domain, rest sourced from reference TRBV7-8 and TRBJ2-7, is GAGVSQSPRYKVAKRGQDVALRCDPISGHVSLFWYQQALGQGPEFLTYFQNEAQLDKSGLPSDRFFAERPEGSVSTLKIQRTQQEDSAVYLCASSLVQQGVQYFGPGTRLTVT.

This clonotype was seen repeatedly, ten times or more. The chain uses TRBV20-1 and TRBJ2-7; D is undetermined. CDR3 length equals 13 residues. Germline V lookup: CDR1 DFQATT, CDR2 SNEGSKA (reference sequence). V was pared by 0 bases and J by 3 bases, with 9 bases between. Here the CDR3 reads CSARDRNSYEQYF. The CDR3 nucleotides are TGCAGTGCTAGAGATCGGAACAGCTACGAGCAGTACTTC.

The rearrangement joins TRBV20-1 to TRBJ2-4, with TRBD2 as a possible D gene (6 bases). V dropped 0 bases and J dropped 8 bases, with 11 bases sitting between them. The V gene's germline CDR1 is DFQATT and CDR2 SNEGSKA (reference sequence). The CDR3 totals 13 residues. CDR3 protein: CSARDGGVDIQYF. DNA for the CDR3: TGCAGTGCTAGAGACGGGGGAGTGGACATTCAGTACTTC.

The sample holds many counts of this clonotype. The chain links TRBV19 to TRBJ1-2; TRBD1 is a possible D gene (6 bases). The CDR3 has 15 amino acids. CDR1 and CDR2 (germline): LNHDA, SQIVND (reference sequence). Trimming removed 1 base from V and 2 bases from J, with 11 bases in between. CDR3 coding DNA: TGTGCCAGTAGTATAGCTTGGACAGCGAACTATGGCTACACCTTC. Its protein is CASSIAWTANYGYTF.

The V call is TRBV3-1, the J call TRBJ1-5, with TRBD1 identical over 9 bases. CDR3 length: 16 residues. The V and J ends lost 6 bases and 5 bases, in that order; junction bases with no gene match: 11. Germline-derived CDR1 and CDR2 are LGHDT and YNNKEL (reference sequence). The chain's CDR3 is CASRRDAGQGDQPQHF. For the CDR3, the DNA is TGTGCCAGCAGGCGGGACGCGGGACAGGGCGATCAGCCCCAGCATTTT.